The clone carrying this T cell receptor beta chain has only a few counts. Its antigen is not known. The data stem from a study of identical twins. Findings of the study overall: Fewer insertions were carried by abundant cord blood beta clonotypes, but none was seen in memory repertoires.

The V and J ends lost 5 bases and 4 bases respectively, with 6 bases between them. CDR3 length: 12 amino acids. Via MiXCR, TCRdb re-called the 5' RACE reads, giving one row per CDR3 protein. In the table there are roughly 1.6 million distinct CDR3 sequences, around 33% of which are singletons. Everyone who donated was a healthy Caucasian. The sequenced sample consisted of cord blood. This receptor was taken from a newborn girl in good health. The genes are TRBV12-3 or TRBV12-4 and TRBJ1-5; no clear D. CDR3 residues: CASSHENQPQHF. CDR3 coding DNA: TGTGCCAGCAGTCACGAAAATCAGCCCCAGCATTTT.